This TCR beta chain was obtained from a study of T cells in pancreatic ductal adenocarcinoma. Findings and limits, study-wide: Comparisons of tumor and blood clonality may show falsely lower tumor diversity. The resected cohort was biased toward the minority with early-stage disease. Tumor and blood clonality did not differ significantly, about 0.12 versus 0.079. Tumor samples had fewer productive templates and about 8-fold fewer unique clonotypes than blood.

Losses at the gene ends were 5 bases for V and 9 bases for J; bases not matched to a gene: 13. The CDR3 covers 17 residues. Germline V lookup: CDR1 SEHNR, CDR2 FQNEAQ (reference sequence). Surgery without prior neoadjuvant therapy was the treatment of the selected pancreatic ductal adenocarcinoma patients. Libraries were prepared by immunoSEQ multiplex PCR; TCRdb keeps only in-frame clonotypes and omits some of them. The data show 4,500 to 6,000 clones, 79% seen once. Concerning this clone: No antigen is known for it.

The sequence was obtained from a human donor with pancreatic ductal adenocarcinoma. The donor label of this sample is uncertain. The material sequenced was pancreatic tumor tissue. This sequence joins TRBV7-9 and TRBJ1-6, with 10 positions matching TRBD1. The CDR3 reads CASSALGQGMRGSPLHF. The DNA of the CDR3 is TGTGCCAGCAGCGCATTGGGACAGGGGATGCGTGGTTCACCCCTCCACTTT.